The 27 T cell receptor beta chains in this list originate from one sample, sequenced in a study of technical replicates of blood from a few donors. Only in-frame clones appear in the TCRdb table, and some are missing; sequencing was by immunoSEQ multiplex PCR. This sample yields under 95,000 clones, of which just under 95% are seen a single time; 0.25% belongs to the top ten. Sequencing input: T cells isolated from PBMCs. The origin of the receptors is a human donor in good health.

The V and J genes are TRBV2 and TRBJ1-5, with D uncertain. V was cut by 6 bases and J by 0 bases, with 15 bases left in between. The CDR3 totals 16 residues. Germline V CDR1 and CDR2: SNHLY, FYNNEI. DNA for the CDR3: TGTGCCAGCAGAACAAATAATCAGTATAGCAATCAGCCCCAGCATTTT. Translation gives CASRTNNQYSNQPQHF.

The chain joins TRBV2 to TRBJ2-1, with a possible D match to TRBD1 (7 bases). CDR1 SNHLY and CDR2 FYNNEI come from the germline V gene. This CDR3 is 14 amino acids long. The V gene lost 8 bases and the J gene lost 7 bases, with 18 bases spanning the gap. The CDR3 region has the DNA TGTGCCAGCTCTGTTGAACAGGGGAGGAATGAGCAGTTCTTC. Protein sequence: CASSVEQGRNEQFF.

The chain links TRBV5-6 to TRBJ1-4; 8 positions agree with TRBD1. The ends lost 4 bases at V and 17 bases at J; junction bases unmatched: 10. The germline V gene encodes CDR1 SGHDT and CDR2 YYEEEE. This CDR3 has 12 residues. The chain's CDR3 is CASSADRVRFFF. The CDR3 bases are TGTGCCAGCAGCGCGGACAGGGTGAGGTTTTTTTTT.

The chain recombines TRBV2 with TRBJ2-7; D gene unclear. The length of the CDR3 is 14 residues. Trimming removed 6 bases from V and 0 bases from J, with 12 bases in between. Per the germline V gene, CDR1 is SNHLY and CDR2 is FYNNEI. CDR3 residues: CASRMTQSSYEQYF. CDR3 DNA: TGTGCCAGCAGGATGACTCAATCCTCCTACGAGCAGTACTTC.

The rearrangement links TRBV28 to TRBJ2-7, with 9 bases matching TRBD2. This CDR3 comprises 15 residues. The germline V gene has CDR1 MDHEN and CDR2 SYDVKM. V shed 5 bases, J shed 3 bases, and the junction held 8 bases outside the gene matches. The CDR3 loop is CASSRPGLAGYEQYF. The CDR3 bases are TGTGCCAGCAGTCGCCCGGGACTAGCAGGCTACGAGCAGTACTTC.

V and J are TRBV10-1 and TRBJ2-5; D gene ambiguous. The CDR3 is 14 amino acids. The germline V and J ends were trimmed by 0 bases and 2 bases, with 7 bases remaining between them. From germline, CDR1 is WNHNN and CDR2 SYGVQD (reference sequence). CDR3 DNA sequence: TGCGCCAGCAGTGAGTCTTTCCGGCAAGAGACCCAGTACTTC. Translation: CASSESFRQETQYF.

The rearrangement uses TRBV7-9 and TRBJ1-2; D gene unclear. The CDR3 sequence is 12 residues long. Trimming pared 0 bases from V and 14 bases from J, leaving 13 bases between. Germline V gene lookup returns CDR1 SEHNR and CDR2 FQNEAQ (reference sequence). The CDR3 is CASSLAGKSDTF. The DNA for the CDR3 is TGTGCCAGCAGCTTAGCGGGCAAATCAGATACCTTC.

The chain combines TRBV4-1 with TRBJ2-3; D is unresolved. V lost 0 bases to trimming and J lost 6 bases, with 22 bases between them. The CDR3 runs to 18 residues. CDR1 is MGHRA, CDR2 YSYEKL, per germline. The CDR3 DNA reads as TGCGCCAGCAGCCAAGAGGTTGAGCTCGAATCCCCCAGGGATACGCAGTATTTT. As protein: CASSQEVELESPRDTQYF.

The V and J genes are TRBV4-1 and TRBJ2-1; 9 nucleotides align to TRBD2. The CDR3 spans 15 residues. V shed 4 bases and J 8 bases; nucleotides not matched to a gene: 9. The V gene's germline CDR1 is MGHRA and CDR2 YSYEKL. The CDR3 loop is CASSLLAGEGDEQFF. For the CDR3, the DNA is TGCGCCAGCAGCCTACTAGCGGGTGAGGGGGATGAGCAGTTCTTC.

The rearrangement uses TRBV7-9 and TRBJ2-3; a possible D gene is TRBD2 (6 bases). Germline lookup yields CDR1 SEHNR and CDR2 FQNEAQ (reference sequence). This CDR3 spans 16 amino acids. The V end lost 0 bases, the J end lost 2 bases, and 12 bases lay between the germline ends. CDR3 bases: TGTGCCAGCAGCTTAGCGCGTAGCGGAGACACAGATACGCAGTATTTT. Residues: CASSLARSGDTDTQYF.

J is TRBJ2-5 and V is TRBV2; TRBD1 matches 9 bases. CDR3 length equals 17 residues. The J segment lost 3 bases and the V segment lost 1 base, leaving 9 bases of the junction unmatched. The V gene's germline CDR1 is SNHLY and CDR2 FYNNEI. CDR3 region: CASSEVEGWTGEETQYF. The CDR3 region has the DNA TGTGCCAGCAGTGAAGTGGAGGGTTGGACAGGGGAAGAGACCCAGTACTTC.

Only one count was recorded for this clone. The rearrangement joins TRBV11-2 to TRBJ2-7; no clear D gene. This CDR3 comprises 12 residues. The V end was cut by 3 bases, the J end by 4 bases, with 7 bases between. The V gene's germline CDR1 is SGHAT and CDR2 FQNNGV. CDR3 region: CASSFSQYEQYF. The CDR3 DNA sequence: TGTGCCAGCAGCTTTTCGCAGTACGAGCAGTACTTC.

V is TRBV7-9 and J is TRBJ2-7; TRBD2 might be the D (6 bases). Germline V CDR1 and CDR2: SEHNR, FQNEAQ (reference sequence). Trimming cost V 2 bases and J 4 bases, with 12 bases left between them. The CDR3 has 14 amino acids. CDR3 sequence: CASSLSSGAYEQYF. The DNA for the CDR3 is TGTGCCAGCAGCTTATCCTCGGGAGCGTACGAGCAGTACTTC.

The chain uses TRBV4-1 and TRBJ2-2; 8 nucleotides agree with TRBD1. CDR1 MGHRA and CDR2 YSYEKL come from the germline V gene. With V trimmed by 1 base and J by 4 bases, 14 bases remained unmatched. This CDR3 contains 19 residues. The CDR3 DNA reads as TGCGCCAGCAGCCAAGGACTTTTAAAGGACAGGGAAACCACCGGGGAGCTGTTTTTT. Translation: CASSQGLLKDRETTGELFF.

In nucleotides, the CDR3 is TGTGCCAGCAGTTACGTTGAGGGACATAGCACAGATACGCAGTATTTT. This translates into CASSYVEGHSTDTQYF. The rearrangement links TRBV6-6 to TRBJ2-3; TRBD1 is a possible D gene (6 bases). V lost 2 bases to trimming and J lost 0 bases, with 12 bases between them. Germline lookup yields CDR1 MNHNY and CDR2 SVGAGI (reference sequence). The CDR3 totals 16 residues.

The chain couples TRBV9 to TRBJ2-7; D may be TRBD2 (7 bases). Trimming shortened V by 0 bases and J by 5 bases, and 18 bases separated the two germline ends. Germline V CDR1 and CDR2: SGDLS, YYNGEE. The CDR3 covers 16 residues. CDR3 loop: CASSVAGGGAGDEQYF. The CDR3 DNA is TGTGCCAGCAGCGTAGCGGGGGGCGGGGCGGGGGACGAGCAGTACTTC.

This sequence joins TRBV7-9 and TRBJ1-1, with D tentatively TRBD1 (6 bases). CDR1 is SEHNR and CDR2 is FQNEAQ in the germline V gene (reference sequence). The CDR3 consists of 16 residues. The germline V and J ends were trimmed by 3 bases and 6 bases, with 20 bases remaining between them. CDR3 sequence reads: CASSFPRSGATAEAFF. The CDR3 DNA is TGTGCCAGCAGCTTTCCGCGATCAGGGGCGACAGCTGAAGCTTTCTTT.

CDR3 in amino acids: CASSPSVTGTPIPGTEAFF. The CDR3 DNA is TGTGCCAGCAGCCCGTCGGTTACCGGGACACCGATACCTGGGACTGAAGCTTTCTTT. The chain combines TRBV5-4 with TRBJ1-1; D perhaps matches TRBD1 (6 bases). The germline gives CDR1 SGHNT, CDR2 YYREEE (reference sequence). Between the trimmed V and J ends, which lost 4 bases and 5 bases, there was a span of 30 bases. This CDR3 region has 19 residues.

The J gene is TRBJ2-1, the V gene TRBV27; TRBD1 is a possible D gene (6 bases). Looked up from germline, CDR1 is MNHEY and CDR2 is SMNVEV (reference sequence). The CDR3 runs to 15 residues. V gave up 8 bases and J gave up 9 bases, with 23 bases separating them. The CDR3 spells CASFTGVGTIGEQFF. CDR3 DNA: TGTGCCAGCTTTACCGGAGTAGGGACAATCGGTGAGCAGTTCTTC.

The J gene is TRBJ1-1, the V gene TRBV5-8, with D maybe TRBD1 (5 bases). This CDR3 has 19 residues. The V gene lost 7 bases and the J gene lost 0 bases, with 28 bases spanning the gap. Per the germline V gene, CDR1 is SGHTS and CDR2 is YDEGEE. The CDR3 nucleotides read TGTGCCAGCCCAAACCTCCCGACAGACACTCATGACATGAACACTGAAGCTTTCTTT. Protein: CASPNLPTDTHDMNTEAFF.

The V gene is TRBV6-1, the J gene TRBJ1-1; D unclear. The CDR3 length is 16 residues. The V and J ends lost 0 bases and 4 bases respectively, with 15 bases between them. Germline V lookup: CDR1 MNHNS, CDR2 SASEGT. CDR3 in amino acids: CASSEALRVRGTEAFF. The CDR3 nucleotides are TGTGCCAGCAGTGAAGCGCTTCGGGTTCGGGGCACTGAAGCTTTCTTT.

This clone was recorded only once. The chain employs TRBV10-1 and TRBJ2-6, with unresolved D. The CDR3 is made up of 14 amino acids. Germline V gives CDR1 WNHNN, CDR2 SYGVQD (reference sequence). The V end was cut by 4 bases, the J end by 4 bases, with 8 bases between. The CDR3 region has the DNA TGCGCCAGCAGTGCTCCCCCGGGGGCCAACGTCCTGACTTTC. This sequence encodes CASSAPPGANVLTF.

This clone was seen a single time. V and J are TRBV2 and TRBJ2-1; the D is unclear. Germline V gives CDR1 SNHLY, CDR2 FYNNEI. CDR3 length equals 11 residues. Trimming took off 2 bases at V and 9 bases at J, with 5 bases between the two ends. CDR3 DNA sequence: TGTGCCAGCAGTGAACTACGTGAGCAGTTCTTC. Translating gives CASSELREQFF.

V is TRBV6-6 and J is TRBJ2-1, with 8 bases aligning to TRBD2. Germline V gene sequence: CDR1 MNHNY, CDR2 SVGAGI (reference sequence). With 8 bases clipped from V and 8 bases from J, the junction kept 11 bases outside the gene matches. This CDR3 has 14 residues. CDR3 DNA: TGTGCCAGCCTCTCCTCGGGACTAGGTGATGAGCAGTTCTTC. It yields the protein CASLSSGLGDEQFF.

The rearrangement uses TRBV27 and TRBJ2-4; TRBD1 matches at 8 bases. The CDR3 covers 13 residues. With V trimmed by 5 bases and J by 7 bases, 4 bases remained unmatched. Germline assignment: CDR1 MNHEY and CDR2 SMNVEV (reference sequence). This chain's CDR3 is CASSVQGENIQYF. In DNA form, the CDR3 reads TGTGCCAGCAGTGTACAGGGGGAGAACATTCAGTACTTC.

This chain uses TRBV7-9 with TRBJ2-2; D uncertain. The CDR3 length is 12 residues. The ends were cut back, 1 base at V and 6 bases at J, with 3 bases in the middle. Germline loops: CDR1 SEHNR, CDR2 FQNEAQ (reference sequence). The CDR3 sequence is CASSLGAGELFF. CDR3 sequence (DNA): TGTGCCAGCAGCTTAGGCGCCGGGGAGCTGTTTTTT.

The chain combines TRBV10-3 with TRBJ1-2, with TRBD1 matching over 11 bases. This CDR3 has 17 amino acids. CDR1 is ENHRY and CDR2 is SYGVKD in the germline V gene. Trimming removed 3 bases from V and 2 bases from J; junction bases left unmatched: 8. The CDR3: CAISDLDRGHHNYGYTF. The DNA for the CDR3 is TGTGCCATCAGTGATTTGGACAGGGGGCACCACAACTATGGCTACACCTTC.